These 27 T cell receptor beta chains were all obtained from the same sample, sequenced in a study of blood T cell repertoires in COVID-19. Libraries were prepared by immunoSEQ multiplex PCR; TCRdb keeps only in-frame clonotypes and omits some of them. The sample lists roughly 100,000 clones; 76% were seen once. The sequenced sample consisted of peripheral blood. The receptors here all came from a man aged 80 or over with COVID-19, enrolled during active disease.

This clone showed up just once. The chain joins TRBV30 to TRBJ1-1, with D maybe TRBD1 (5 bases). Trimming pared 5 bases from V and 2 bases from J, leaving 6 bases between. The germline V gene has CDR1 GTSNPN and CDR2 SVGIG (reference sequence). This CDR3 region has 11 residues. In nucleotides, the CDR3 is TGTGCCTGGGACAGAAACACTGAAGCTTTCTTT. Amino acids: CAWDRNTEAFF.

The rearrangement links TRBV6-4 to TRBJ2-1; the D gene is possibly TRBD2 (5 bases). With 4 bases removed from V and 0 bases from J, the gap between germline ends came to 10 bases. The CDR3 spans 15 residues. Germline assignment: CDR1 MRHNA and CDR2 SNTAGT. CDR3 amino acids: CASSGTPSSYNEQFF. CDR3 nucleotides: TGTGCCAGCAGTGGGACTCCGAGCTCCTACAATGAGCAGTTCTTC.

For the CDR3, the DNA is TGTGCCAGCAGCAAGAGACAGGGAGCGGTCGAGACCCAGTACTTC. Its translation: CASSKRQGAVETQYF. V is TRBV7-9 and J is TRBJ2-5; TRBD1 agrees at 7 bases. The germline V gene has CDR1 SEHNR and CDR2 FQNEAQ (reference sequence). The CDR3 is 15 amino acids. J gave up 5 bases and V 5 bases, and 11 bases lay outside the gene matches.

The gene calls are TRBV10-3 and TRBJ1-1, with D possibly being TRBD1 (5 bases). The germline V gene encodes CDR1 ENHRY and CDR2 SYGVKD. CDR3 length: 15 amino acids. V lost 6 bases, J lost 1 base, and 15 bases lay in between. The CDR3 coding sequence is TGTGCCATCAGCGATGGACACAAGACGAACACTGAAGCTTTCTTT. It specifies CAISDGHKTNTEAFF.

This clone was seen only once. The chain links TRBV19 to TRBJ1-5, with D tentatively TRBD1 (6 bases). Trimming removed 5 bases at V and 1 base at J, with 9 bases between. This CDR3 has 14 residues. Per the germline V gene, CDR1 is LNHDA and CDR2 is SQIVND (reference sequence). In DNA form, the CDR3 reads TGTGCCAGTAGTTTACAGGGAAGCAATCAGCCCCAGCATTTT. It is translated as CASSLQGSNQPQHF.

There are a few counts of this clone. The gene calls are TRBV9 and TRBJ2-2; 9 bases match TRBD2. Germline lookup yields CDR1 SGDLS and CDR2 YYNGEE. The CDR3 runs to 17 residues. J gave up 0 bases and V 2 bases, and 5 bases lay outside the gene matches. CDR3 coding DNA: TGTGCCAGCAGCGTGTTTAGCGGGAGAGCGAACACCGGGGAGCTGTTTTTT. Translated: CASSVFSGRANTGELFF.

The genes are TRBV2 and TRBJ1-2; D gene uncertain. The CDR3 loop spans 13 amino acids. The V end lost 7 bases, the J end lost 5 bases, and 14 bases lay between the germline ends. Per the germline V gene, CDR1 is SNHLY and CDR2 is FYNNEI. CDR3 loop: CASTIQTIYGYTF. The CDR3 region has the DNA TGTGCCAGCACTATACAGACTATATATGGCTACACCTTC.

The chain employs TRBV12-3 or TRBV12-4 and TRBJ1-1, with D tentatively TRBD1 (5 bases). V was cut by 3 bases and J by 0 bases, with 5 bases left in between. This CDR3 spans 13 amino acids. The CDR3 bases are TGTGCCAGCAGTTTGGACATGAACACTGAAGCTTTCTTT. Translation gives CASSLDMNTEAFF.

The rearrangement joins TRBV7-9 to TRBJ1-4; a weak D match, TRBD1 (6 bases). CDR1 and CDR2 (germline): SEHNR, FQNEAQ (reference sequence). Trimming shortened V by 8 bases and J by 3 bases, and 13 bases separated the two germline ends. CDR3 length: 14 amino acids. The CDR3 DNA is TGTGCCAGCCAAGGACAGTTGTCTAATGAAAAACTGTTTTTT. Translating it yields CASQGQLSNEKLFF.

This clone has a handful of counts. This chain links TRBV12-3 or TRBV12-4 with TRBJ1-2; tentative D call: TRBD1 (6 bases). The CDR3 consists of 12 residues. Trimming cost V 11 bases and J 7 bases, with 17 bases left between them. Here the CDR3 reads CAGGRGQGGYTF. CDR3 in DNA: TGTGCCGGTGGCAGGGGTCAAGGTGGCTACACCTTC.

The J gene is TRBJ2-7, the V gene TRBV11-1; 7 bases line up with TRBD2. Germline trimming cut 4 bases from V and 1 base from J; bases unmatched to any gene: 7. The CDR3 extends over 15 amino acids. The germline CDR1 and CDR2 sequences are SGHAT and FQDESV (reference sequence). This chain's CDR3 is CASSSLGGRSYEQYF. The CDR3 DNA reads as TGTGCCAGCAGCTCCCTGGGGGGGAGGTCCTACGAGCAGTACTTC.

The chain couples TRBV7-9 to TRBJ2-2; tentatively, D is TRBD2 (7 bases). The length of the CDR3 is 15 residues. V shed 0 bases and J shed 7 bases, with 12 bases lying between them. Germline V gene sequence: CDR1 SEHNR, CDR2 FQNEAQ (reference sequence). CDR3 sequence reads: CASSLAGGRGGELFF. Written as DNA, the CDR3 is TGTGCCAGCAGCTTAGCCGGGGGGCGCGGCGGGGAGCTGTTTTTT.

The V call is TRBV2, the J call TRBJ1-2, with D possibly being TRBD1 (5 bases). The germline V gene encodes CDR1 SNHLY and CDR2 FYNNEI. Trimming cost V 5 bases and J 2 bases, with 15 bases left between them. The CDR3 totals 15 residues. Here the CDR3 DNA reads TGTGCCAGCAGTCTTGGGCTCGGGGGAAACTATGGCTACACCTTC. This encodes CASSLGLGGNYGYTF.

This chain links TRBV2 with TRBJ1-3, with 10 bases that match TRBD1. The CDR3 sequence is 15 residues long. Germline V lookup: CDR1 SNHLY, CDR2 FYNNEI. V shed 7 bases, J shed 2 bases, and the junction held 5 bases outside the gene matches. As DNA, the CDR3 is TGTGCCAGCAAAGGACAGGGGGGTCCTGGAAACACCATATATTTT. Encoded protein: CASKGQGGPGNTIYF.

This clone was observed a single time. DNA for the CDR3: TGTGCCAGCAGCGCGGGACTACAAACCTACGAGCAGTACTTC. Its protein is CASSAGLQTYEQYF. The V call is TRBV9, the J call TRBJ2-7; 7 positions agree with TRBD2. The V gene's germline CDR1 is SGDLS and CDR2 YYNGEE. There are 14 residues in the CDR3. Trimming took 3 bases from V and 2 from J; bases not matched to a gene: 5.

CDR3 DNA: TGTGCCAGCAGCTACGGGAGGCTCTACGAGCAGTACTTC. Amino acid sequence: CASSYGRLYEQYF. V and J are TRBV5-4 and TRBJ2-7; TRBD2 matches at 7 bases. Germline CDR1 and CDR2: SGHNT and YYREEE (reference sequence). The CDR3 has 13 residues. J lost 3 bases, V lost 3 bases, and 3 bases had no gene match.

The CDR3 loop is CASRHTSGRSYEQYF. For the CDR3, the DNA is TGTGCCAGCAGGCACACTAGCGGGAGGTCCTACGAGCAGTACTTC. The chain recombines TRBV28 with TRBJ2-7; TRBD2 aligns across 12 bases. Germline lookup yields CDR1 MDHEN and CDR2 SYDVKM. The V and J ends lost 6 bases and 1 base, in that order; junction bases with no gene match: 4. This CDR3 spans 15 amino acids. Full variable domain (missing parts from reference TRBV28 and TRBJ2-7): DVKVTQSSRYLVKRTGEKVFLECVQDMDHENMFWYRQDPGLGLRLIYFSYDVKMKEKGDIPEGYSVSREKKERFSLILESASTNQTSMYLCASRHTSGRSYEQYFGPGTRLTVT.

The chain carries TRBV28 and TRBJ1-6; TRBD1 agrees at 9 bases. CDR3 size: 14 residues. In germline, CDR1 is MDHEN, CDR2 SYDVKM. Trimming removed 7 bases from V and 10 bases from J; junction bases left unmatched: 8. CDR3 loop: CASKPGQGRSPLHF. The CDR3 DNA follows: TGTGCCAGCAAACCGGGACAGGGTCGGTCACCCCTCCACTTT.

V and J are TRBV27 and TRBJ2-1, with TRBD2 identical over 14 bases. The V gene end was trimmed by 5 bases and the J gene end by 8 bases; junction bases not matched to a gene: 5. Germline CDR1 reads MNHEY; CDR2 reads SMNVEV (reference sequence). The CDR3 extends over 15 amino acids. The CDR3 DNA reads TGTGCCAGCAGTCTCGGACTAGCGGGAGGTGATGAGCAGTTCTTC. Translating it yields CASSLGLAGGDEQFF.

This clone was found a few times. The V gene is TRBV19, the J gene TRBJ2-7; TRBD2 matches at 10 bases. The V segment lost 3 bases and the J segment 3 bases; nucleotides outside the gene matches: 8. Germline V gene sequence: CDR1 LNHDA, CDR2 SQIVND (reference sequence). CDR3 length: 16 amino acids. The DNA for the CDR3 is TGTGCCAGTAGTATGGGAGCTAGCGGGAGTATCTACGAGCAGTACTTC. Amino acid sequence: CASSMGASGSIYEQYF.

CDR3 coding DNA: TGTGCCAGCAGTTACTCTACAAGCGGGATACTGTTTTTT. Protein product: CASSYSTSGILFF. The chain is built from TRBV6-5 and TRBJ2-2, with 7 bases identical to TRBD2. CDR1 is MNHEY and CDR2 is SVGAGI in the germline V gene. CDR3 length: 13 amino acids. With 0 bases clipped from V and 14 bases from J, the junction kept 6 bases outside the gene matches.

The chain is built from TRBV2 and TRBJ1-1; TRBD1 agrees at 8 bases. The CDR3 sequence is 14 residues long. V dropped 7 bases and J dropped 0; count of bases not matched to a gene: 4. The V gene's germline CDR1 is SNHLY and CDR2 FYNNEI. The CDR3 region has the DNA TGTGCCAGCATACAGGGGGTGATGAACACTGAAGCTTTCTTT. This sequence encodes CASIQGVMNTEAFF. Filled out from reference TRBV2 and TRBJ1-1, the complete variable domain reads EPEVTQTPSHQVTQMGQEVILRCVPISNHLYFYWYRQILGQKVEFLVSFYNNEISEKSEIFDDQFSVERPDGSNFTLKIRSTKLEDSAMYFCASIQGVMNTEAFFGQGTRLTVV.

The DNA of the CDR3 is TGTGCCAGCAGCTTATTCGGAGACACTGAAGCTTTCTTT. It is translated as CASSLFGDTEAFF. V and J are TRBV7-9 and TRBJ1-1; D ambiguous. V was trimmed by 2 bases and J by 3 bases, leaving 7 bases between them. The CDR3 sequence is 13 residues long. Germline CDR1 reads SEHNR; CDR2 reads FQNEAQ (reference sequence).

The chain is built from TRBV5-1 and TRBJ2-5; no clear D. V shed 4 bases and J shed 1 base, with 8 bases lying between them. The CDR3 has 13 residues. The V gene's germline CDR1 is SGHRS and CDR2 YFSETQ. The CDR3 loop is CASSVTVQETQYF. In DNA, the CDR3 is TGCGCCAGCAGCGTAACGGTCCAAGAGACCCAGTACTTC.

The gene calls are TRBV7-6 and TRBJ1-2; TRBD1 aligns across 7 bases. With V trimmed by 2 bases and J by 3 bases, 9 bases remained unmatched. Germline CDR1 reads SGHVS; CDR2 reads FNYEAQ. This CDR3 is built from 16 residues. CDR3 region: CASSLKTGQRDYGYTF. In DNA, the CDR3 is TGTGCCAGCAGCTTAAAAACGGGACAGAGAGACTATGGCTACACCTTC.

The rearrangement joins TRBV13 to TRBJ1-1, with TRBD1 matching over 8 bases. The CDR3 is made up of 14 amino acids. V trimming: 3 bases; J trimming: 5 bases; junction bases outside the gene matches: 5. Germline CDR1 PRHDT, CDR2 FYEKMQ (reference sequence). The CDR3 DNA reads TGTGCCAGCAGCTTTACAGGGGGATGGACTGAAGCTTTCTTT. This translates into CASSFTGGWTEAFF.

The chain employs TRBV5-4 and TRBJ1-3, with D unresolved. V lost 2 bases and J lost 0, with 15 bases in between. CDR3 length equals 17 residues. In germline, CDR1 is SGHNT, CDR2 YYREEE (reference sequence). The CDR3 coding sequence is TGTGCCAGCAGCTTTGGGCTGGGCAGGTTCTCTGGAAACACCATATATTTT. Encoded protein: CASSFGLGRFSGNTIYF.